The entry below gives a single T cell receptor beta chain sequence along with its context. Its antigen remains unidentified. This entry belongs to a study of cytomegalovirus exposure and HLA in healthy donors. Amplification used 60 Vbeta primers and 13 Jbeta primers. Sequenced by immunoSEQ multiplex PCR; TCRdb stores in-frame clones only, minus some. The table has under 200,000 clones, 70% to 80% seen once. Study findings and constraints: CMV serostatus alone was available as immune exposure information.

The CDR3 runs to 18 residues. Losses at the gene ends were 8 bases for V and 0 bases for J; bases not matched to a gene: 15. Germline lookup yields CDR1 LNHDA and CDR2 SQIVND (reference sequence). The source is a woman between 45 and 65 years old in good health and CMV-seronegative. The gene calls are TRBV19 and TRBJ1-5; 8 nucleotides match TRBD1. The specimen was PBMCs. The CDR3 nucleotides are TGTGCCAGTCAGAAATCCGGGACAGGAAGTTTTAGCAATCAGCCCCAGCATTTT. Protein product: CASQKSGTGSFSNQPQHF. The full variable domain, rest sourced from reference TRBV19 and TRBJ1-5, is DGGITQSPKYLFRKEGQNVTLSCEQNLNHDAMYWYRQDPGQGLRLIYYSQIVNDFQKGDIAEGYSVSREKKESFPLTVTSAQKNPTAFYLCASQKSGTGSFSNQPQHFGDGTRLSIL.